One and the same sample provided the 12 T cell receptor beta chains below, sequenced in a study of cytomegalovirus exposure and HLA in healthy donors. The PCR contained 60 Vbeta and 13 Jbeta primers. Sequencing used immunoSEQ multiplex PCR; TCRdb keeps in-frame clones, though not all of them. The sample holds fewer than 200,000 clones, around 80% seen once. What was sequenced was PBMCs. The receptors come from a female donor in good health and CMV-seronegative.

The V gene is TRBV7-8, the J gene TRBJ2-5; D is possibly TRBD2 (6 bases). The CDR3 has 14 residues. Germline CDR1 reads SGHVS; CDR2 reads FQNEAQ. The ends were cut back, 1 base at V and 9 bases at J, with 15 bases in the middle. CDR3 residues: CASSLEGGVGAQYF. The CDR3, as DNA: TGTGCCAGCAGCTTAGAAGGCGGGGTGGGGGCCCAGTACTTC.

V usage is TRBV5-8 and J usage is TRBJ1-6, with D hard to call. Germline V gene lookup returns CDR1 SGHTS and CDR2 YDEGEE. The CDR3 is made up of 14 amino acids. Trimming pared 2 bases from V and 4 bases from J, leaving 7 bases between. The CDR3, as DNA: TGTGCCAGCAGCTTTCACGGGTATAATTCACCCCTCCACTTT. As protein: CASSFHGYNSPLHF.

The chain has TRBV4-3 and TRBJ1-1, with unresolved D. V lost 0 bases and J lost 3, with 8 bases in between. The germline V gene encodes CDR1 LGHNA and CDR2 YSLEER. The CDR3 consists of 14 residues. The CDR3 spells CASSQDLGYTEAFF. CDR3 sequence (DNA): TGCGCCAGCAGCCAAGATCTCGGGTACACTGAAGCTTTCTTT.

V gene TRBV30 combines with J gene TRBJ1-5, with a possible D match to TRBD1 (5 bases). The CDR3 runs to 15 residues. Trimming took off 0 bases at V and 3 bases at J, with 12 bases between the two ends. Germline values: CDR1 GTSNPN, CDR2 SVGIG (reference sequence). The CDR3 region has the DNA TGTGCCTGGAGTGTAAGGGGCAGCCTCAATCAGCCCCAGCATTTT. Residues: CAWSVRGSLNQPQHF.

This clone showed up just once. This chain uses TRBV30 with TRBJ2-5, with TRBD1 as a possible D gene (5 bases). The germline V gene has CDR1 GTSNPN and CDR2 SVGIG (reference sequence). The CDR3 contains 14 residues. Deletions cut 0 bases from V and 4 bases from J, with 12 bases between. The DNA for the CDR3 is TGTGCCTGGAGTGTTTGGCAGGGTGCAGAGACCCAGTACTTC. Encoded protein: CAWSVWQGAETQYF.

The chain carries TRBV30 and TRBJ1-5; 10 bases are shared with TRBD1. This CDR3 comprises 17 residues. V was pared by 1 base and J by 0 bases, with 6 bases of the junction left unmatched. CDR1 is GTSNPN, CDR2 SVGIG, per germline (reference sequence). The CDR3 loop reads CAWSADRGGYSNQPQHF. Written as DNA, the CDR3 is TGTGCCTGGAGTGCGGACAGGGGGGGATATAGCAATCAGCCCCAGCATTTT.

This clone was observed a few times. The chain joins TRBV6-5 to TRBJ1-6, with D uncertain. V gave up 7 bases and J gave up 9 bases, with 13 bases separating them. CDR1 MNHEY and CDR2 SVGAGI come from the germline V gene. The CDR3 extends over 13 amino acids. The CDR3 region is CASKEGNPSPLHF. The CDR3 region has the DNA TGTGCCAGCAAGGAGGGAAATCCTTCACCCCTCCACTTT.

The chain couples TRBV7-8 to TRBJ2-4, with D maybe TRBD1 (6 bases). This CDR3 has 15 amino acids. CDR1 and CDR2 from the germline V gene are SGHVS and FQNEAQ. Trimming shortened V by 5 bases and J by 2 bases, and 13 bases separated the two germline ends. Here the CDR3 reads CASSVTGLSKNIQYF. The DNA for the CDR3 is TGTGCCAGCAGCGTCACAGGGCTCTCCAAAAACATTCAGTACTTC.

The genes are TRBV4-3 and TRBJ2-1, with 9 bases lining up with TRBD2. J gave up 7 bases and V 1 base, and 8 bases lay outside the gene matches. Germline CDR1 LGHNA, CDR2 YSLEER. The CDR3 runs 16 residues. Written as DNA, the CDR3 is TGCGCCAGCAGCCAAGGGGCTGCGGGAGGGCCGAATGAGCAGTTCTTC. Its protein product is CASSQGAAGGPNEQFF.

A note on this clone: The same CDR3 arises from other DNA sequences in this sample as well. The chain has TRBV5-1 and TRBJ2-1; TRBD2 agrees at 7 bases. This CDR3 comprises 15 residues. CDR1 is SGHRS and CDR2 is YFSETQ in the germline V gene. V dropped 0 bases and J dropped 7; count of bases not matched to a gene: 7. CDR3 bases: TGCGCCAGCAGCTTGGGAGCTAGCGGAAATAATGAGCAGTTCTTC. It translates to CASSLGASGNNEQFF.

The rearrangement links TRBV28 to TRBJ2-1, with 11 positions matching TRBD2. The germline CDR1 and CDR2 sequences are MDHEN and SYDVKM. CDR3 length: 15 amino acids. The V segment lost 3 bases and the J segment 5 bases; nucleotides outside the gene matches: 3. DNA of the CDR3: TGTGCCAGCAGTTTTAGCGGGAGGGGAGACAATGAGCAGTTCTTC. It is translated as CASSFSGRGDNEQFF.

V gene TRBV5-1 combines with J gene TRBJ2-3, with 10 bases lining up with TRBD2. The CDR3 has 15 residues. J lost 4 bases, V lost 4 bases, and 6 bases had no gene match. CDR1 and CDR2 from the germline V gene are SGHRS and YFSETQ. The DNA of the CDR3 is TGCGCCAGCAGCCGAGCGGGAGGGCCGCCAGATACGCAGTATTTT. Translation gives CASSRAGGPPDTQYF. Full variable domain (remainder filled in from reference TRBV5-1 and TRBJ2-3): KAGVTQTPRYLIKTRGQQVTLSCSPISGHRSVSWYQQTPGQGLQFLFEYFSETQRNKGNFPGRFSGRQFSNSRSEMNVSTLELGDSALYLCASSRAGGPPDTQYFGPGTRLTVL.